The TCR beta chain described here comes from a study of blood T cell repertoires in COVID-19. Study overall: The United States, Italy and Spain supplied acute and convalescent COVID-19 samples. From T cells, B-cell-depleted T cells, or PBMCs came the material, which was cDNA or gDNA.

About this clone: This sample also contains other DNA sequences that code for the same CDR3.

Per the original data handling: Quantification of nucleated cells was approximated via reference gene primer amplification. This table comes from immunoSEQ multiplex PCR, and its TCRdb copy is limited to in-frame clones, with some not included. That table furnishes V, J and clone size, whereas the DNA furnished D and trimming. Of under 200,000 clones in the sample, approximately 79% are singletons; the top ten hold approximately 3%. Specimen: peripheral blood. This TCR was sampled from an elderly woman with acute or convalescent COVID-19.

DNA of the CDR3: TGTGCCAGCTCACCGGGGACTAGCGGCTACGAGCAGTACTTC. Its translation is CASSPGTSGYEQYF. The rearrangement uses TRBV18 and TRBJ2-7; 11 nucleotides align to TRBD2. Germline V CDR1 and CDR2: KGHSH, LQKENI. This CDR3 region has 14 residues. V was pared by 3 bases and J by 3 bases, with 1 base of the junction left unmatched.